These 30 T cell receptor beta chains were sequenced from one sample in a study of blood T cell repertoires in COVID-19 (dated by TCRdb to between 2020 and 2021). Library construction relied on the immunoSEQ multiplex PCR assay. The source is immuneACCESS, and TCRdb retained only in-frame sequences with V and J called. Part of the clones is not carried over; for the studies checked, unresolved V genes explain less than half of this, and the remainder is unexplained. This sample gives about 200,000 clones in total; more than 85% of them show up just once. Under 2.5% of the sample is held by the ten biggest clonotypes. Material: peripheral blood. All receptors come from a middle-aged man with active or convalescent COVID-19.

This clone was observed a few times. The rearrangement joins TRBV10-2 to TRBJ1-2; no clear D gene. CDR1 WSHSY and CDR2 SAAADI come from the germline V gene. The CDR3 consists of 14 residues. V lost 6 bases and J 7 bases, leaving 18 bases between the germline ends. CDR3 sequence (DNA): TGCGCCAGCAGCGAAGTCTACAGTGTTGGTGGCTACACCTTC. Encoded protein: CASSEVYSVGGYTF.

This rearrangement joins TRBV6-5 to TRBJ1-2; D gene uncertain. The V gene's germline CDR1 is MNHEY and CDR2 SVGAGI. The V end was cut by 0 bases, the J end by 4 bases, with 6 bases between. This CDR3 is 13 amino acids long. Here the CDR3 DNA reads TGTGCCAGCAGTTACTCTAGTCTCTATGGCTACACCTTC. It yields the protein CASSYSSLYGYTF.

The CDR3 here is CASSLTGSNQPQHF. As DNA, the CDR3 is TGTGCCAGCAGCTTGACAGGTAGCAATCAGCCCCAGCATTTT. This sequence joins TRBV27 and TRBJ1-5; D perhaps matches TRBD1 (6 bases). Germline CDR1 reads MNHEY; CDR2 reads SMNVEV (reference sequence). CDR3 length equals 14 residues. Trimming removed 6 bases from V and 0 bases from J, with 9 bases in between.

The sample holds a few counts of this clone. This sequence joins TRBV5-4 and TRBJ1-2; 7 positions match TRBD1. Germline CDR1 and CDR2: SGHNT and YYREEE (reference sequence). The length of the CDR3 is 15 residues. V was pared by 4 bases and J by 4 bases, with 10 bases of the junction left unmatched. In DNA, the CDR3 is TGTGCCAGCAGCCCATCTAGGGGGCAAGGCTATGGCTACACCTTC. Translating it yields CASSPSRGQGYGYTF. Based on the CDR3 plus reference TRBV5-4 and TRBJ1-2, the full variable domain is ETGVTQSPTHLIKTRGQQVTLRCSSQSGHNTVSWYQQALGQGPQFIFQYYREEENGRGNFPPRFSGLQFPNYSSELNVNALELDDSALYLCASSPSRGQGYGYTFGSGTRLTVV.

This clone was seen a single time. The chain employs TRBV28 and TRBJ1-2; 9 nucleotides agree with TRBD1. V lost 5 bases, J lost 8 bases, and 6 bases stayed unmatched. Per germline, CDR1 MDHEN and CDR2 SYDVKM. This CDR3 contains 13 residues. This CDR3 is CASSGGQGNGYTF. CDR3 DNA: TGTGCCAGCAGTGGGGGACAGGGAAACGGCTACACCTTC.

The V gene is TRBV18, the J gene TRBJ2-1; 9 bases match TRBD2. This CDR3 region has 18 residues. The V and J ends lost 6 bases and 0 bases, in that order; junction bases with no gene match: 12. CDR1 KGHSH and CDR2 LQKENI come from the germline V gene. The CDR3 nucleotides are TGTGCCAGCTCCCCCATCGGGACTAGCCCCAACTCCTACAATGAGCAGTTCTTC. Encoded protein: CASSPIGTSPNSYNEQFF.

The genes are TRBV5-1 and TRBJ2-1, with 9 nucleotides matching TRBD1. V lost 9 bases, J lost 9 bases, and 13 bases stayed unmatched. Germline V gives CDR1 SGHRS, CDR2 YFSETQ. The CDR3 extends over 14 amino acids. The CDR3 bases are TGCGCCACTACACACCGGGACAGGGCAGGTGAGCAGTTCTTC. It yields the protein CATTHRDRAGEQFF.

The rearrangement links TRBV18 to TRBJ2-1; 8 positions match TRBD2. The CDR3 has 14 residues. Germline CDR1 and CDR2: KGHSH and LQKENI. Trimming removed 3 bases from V and 6 bases from J; junction bases left unmatched: 4. The CDR3 is CASSPGSGSNEQFF. The CDR3 nucleotides read TGTGCCAGCTCACCGGGGAGCGGGAGCAATGAGCAGTTCTTC.

The genes are TRBV10-3 and TRBJ1-4; D is perhaps TRBD1 (5 bases). V gave up 1 base and J gave up 2 bases, with 14 bases separating them. In germline, CDR1 is ENHRY, CDR2 SYGVKD. The CDR3 covers 17 residues. The CDR3 loop reads CAISELGGGETNEKLFF. In DNA, the CDR3 is TGTGCCATCAGTGAGTTAGGTGGAGGGGAGACTAATGAAAAACTGTTTTTT.

This chain uses TRBV30 with TRBJ2-7, with 7 bases aligning to TRBD1. The V and J ends lost 2 bases and 2 bases, in that order; junction bases with no gene match: 3. From germline, CDR1 is GTSNPN and CDR2 SVGIG (reference sequence). The CDR3 covers 13 residues. The CDR3 spells CAWSPRGPYEQYF. CDR3 nucleotides: TGTGCCTGGAGTCCTAGGGGGCCCTACGAGCAGTACTTC.

The CDR3 bases are TGTGCCAGCAGTGCCGTTCGGGGGACAGCCGTAAATCAGCCCCAGCATTTT. It is translated as CASSAVRGTAVNQPQHF. The genes are TRBV6-1 and TRBJ1-5; TRBD1 agrees at 7 bases. V shed 4 bases, J shed 4 bases, and the junction held 13 bases outside the gene matches. In germline, CDR1 is MNHNS, CDR2 SASEGT. This CDR3 comprises 17 residues.

The chain uses TRBV28 and TRBJ1-2, with 12 bases aligning to TRBD1. This CDR3 comprises 16 residues. Trimming took 8 bases from V and 7 from J; bases not matched to a gene: 14. Germline V gives CDR1 MDHEN, CDR2 SYDVKM. CDR3 loop: CASGDRGGQGAFGYTF. In nucleotides, the CDR3 is TGTGCCAGCGGGGATAGAGGGGGACAGGGGGCGTTTGGCTACACCTTC.

The J gene is TRBJ1-6, the V gene TRBV11-2, with 7 positions matching TRBD1. The V gene end was trimmed by 4 bases and the J gene end by 13 bases; junction bases not matched to a gene: 1. The CDR3 length is 11 residues. Germline-derived CDR1 and CDR2 are SGHAT and FQNNGV. CDR3 in DNA: TGTGCCAGCAGCTGGGACAGCCCCCTCCACTTT. Protein: CASSWDSPLHF. Using reference TRBV11-2 and TRBJ1-6 for the parts outside the CDR3, the full variable domain is EAGVAQSPRYKIIEKRQSVAFWCNPISGHATLYWYQQILGQGPKLLIQFQNNGVVDDSQLPKDRFSAERLKGVDSTLKIQPAKLEDSAVYLCASSWDSPLHFGNGTRLTVT.

The chain carries TRBV3-1 (or the pseudogene TRBV3-2) and TRBJ2-7; 12 bases map to TRBD1. Unmatched junction bases numbered 1, after V lost 4 bases and J lost 3 bases. CDR3 size: 14 residues. Germline CDR1 and CDR2: LGHDT and YNNKEL (reference sequence). The CDR3 DNA follows: TGTGCCAGCAGCCGGGACAGGGGGCTCTACGAGCAGTACTTC. It is translated as CASSRDRGLYEQYF.

The rearrangement uses TRBV27 and TRBJ1-1, with D maybe TRBD1 (5 bases). Per the germline V gene, CDR1 is MNHEY and CDR2 is SMNVEV (reference sequence). The CDR3 has 13 amino acids. The V gene lost 6 bases and the J gene lost 7 bases, with 15 bases spanning the gap. The CDR3 region has the DNA TGTGCCAGCAGCTCCCTCCAGGGAATTGAAGCTTTCTTT. It codes for CASSSLQGIEAFF.

V and J are TRBV5-4 and TRBJ2-7; 9 nucleotides line up with TRBD1. Per germline, CDR1 SGHNT and CDR2 YYREEE (reference sequence). V trimming: 5 bases; J trimming: 5 bases; junction bases outside the gene matches: 5. There are 13 residues in the CDR3. The CDR3 DNA is TGTGCCAGCAGGGGGACAGGGTACAACGAGCAGTACTTC. This encodes CASRGTGYNEQYF.

The sample holds one count of this clone. The chain employs TRBV3-1 (or the pseudogene TRBV3-2) and TRBJ1-6; D is uncertain. CDR1 is LGHDT, CDR2 YNNKEL, per germline (reference sequence). The germline V and J ends were trimmed by 1 base and 8 bases, with 9 bases remaining between them. The CDR3 is 14 residues long. In DNA, the CDR3 is TGTGCCAGCAGCCAAGTAAGCACAGATTCACCCCTCCACTTT. Its protein is CASSQVSTDSPLHF.

This clone was counted a few times. The V call is TRBV5-1, the J call TRBJ1-3, with a weak D call TRBD1 (6 bases). Germline V lookup: CDR1 SGHRS, CDR2 YFSETQ. Trimming removed 2 bases at V and 0 bases at J, with 12 bases between. CDR3 length: 16 residues. The CDR3 is CASSFSGQSSGNTIYF. CDR3 nucleotides: TGCGCCAGCAGCTTCTCCGGACAGAGCTCTGGAAACACCATATATTTT.

The chain is built from TRBV5-1 and TRBJ2-7, with TRBD1 as a possible D gene (6 bases). V was pared by 4 bases and J by 6 bases, with 14 bases between. This CDR3 contains 13 residues. In germline, CDR1 is SGHRS, CDR2 YFSETQ. CDR3 bases: TGCGCCAGCAGCCAGCAACAGGGAAGCGAGCAGTACTTC. It is translated as CASSQQQGSEQYF.

V gene TRBV7-2 combines with J gene TRBJ1-1, with a tentative D call TRBD1 (6 bases). The length of the CDR3 is 14 residues. V was pared by 5 bases and J by 1 base, with 11 bases between. Looked up from germline, CDR1 is SGHTA and CDR2 is FQGNSA. CDR3 sequence reads: CASSLWTANTEAFF. Written as DNA, the CDR3 is TGTGCCAGCAGCCTTTGGACAGCGAACACTGAAGCTTTCTTT.

The chain joins TRBV5-6 to TRBJ1-6, with a possible D match to TRBD1 (6 bases). Germline V CDR1 and CDR2: SGHDT, YYEEEE. Deletions cut 4 bases from V and 12 bases from J, with 17 bases between. CDR3 length: 14 residues. The CDR3 DNA sequence: TGTGCCAGCAGCCCGTACGATGGGACAAAACCCCTCCACTTT. Residues: CASSPYDGTKPLHF.

The chain joins TRBV30 to TRBJ1-1; 9 bases are a match to TRBD1. J lost 5 bases, V lost 7 bases, and 11 bases had no gene match. The CDR3 consists of 14 residues. Germline V gene lookup returns CDR1 GTSNPN and CDR2 SVGIG (reference sequence). The CDR3 bases are TGTGCCTTTCTGAGTGGACAGGGGAAAACTGAAGCTTTCTTT. It encodes CAFLSGQGKTEAFF.

The chain links TRBV10-2 to TRBJ1-4; D unresolved. This CDR3 is 11 amino acids long. V was shortened by 5 bases and J by 12 bases, with 10 bases between the two germline ends. Germline assignment: CDR1 WSHSY and CDR2 SAAADI. The CDR3 DNA sequence: TGCGCCAGCAGTACGACCGGGGAACTGTTTTTT. Its translation is CASSTTGELFF.

The chain joins TRBV7-9 to TRBJ2-2, with D perhaps matching TRBD2 (5 bases). The CDR3 has 18 amino acids. CDR1 is SEHNR and CDR2 is FQNEAQ in the germline V gene (reference sequence). The V and J ends lost 3 bases and 0 bases respectively, with 17 bases between them. The chain's CDR3 is CASSFSGRASSNTGELFF. DNA for the CDR3: TGTGCCAGCAGCTTCAGCGGACGGGCTTCTTCGAACACCGGGGAGCTGTTTTTT. Supplemented by reference TRBV7-9 and TRBJ2-2, the full variable domain reads DTGVSQNPRHKITKRGQNVTFRCDPISEHNRLYWYRQTLGQGPEFLTYFQNEAQLEKSRLLSDRFSAERPKGSFSTLEIQRTEQGDSAMYLCASSFSGRASSNTGELFFGEGSRLTVL.

This clone was detected only a few times. The chain couples TRBV6-6 to TRBJ1-1, with D tentatively TRBD1 (5 bases). The CDR3 is 13 residues long. The germline V and J ends were trimmed by 5 bases and 1 base, with 8 bases remaining between them. CDR1 and CDR2 from the germline V gene are MNHNY and SVGAGI (reference sequence). This CDR3 reads CASSTQANTEAFF. In nucleotides, the CDR3 is TGTGCCAGCAGTACACAGGCGAACACTGAAGCTTTCTTT.

This clone has just one count. The chain carries TRBV28 and TRBJ1-3; D not resolved. CDR1 is MDHEN, CDR2 SYDVKM, per germline. Trimming took off 5 bases at V and 0 bases at J, with 11 bases between the two ends. The CDR3 runs to 15 residues. The chain's CDR3 is CASSPRSSSGNTIYF. CDR3 DNA sequence: TGTGCCAGCAGTCCCCGGTCGAGCTCTGGAAACACCATATATTTT.

The chain combines TRBV15 with TRBJ1-1, with D possibly matching TRBD1 (5 bases). The CDR3 contains 15 residues. CDR1 and CDR2 (germline): LNHNV, YYDKDF (reference sequence). The ends were cut back, 7 bases at V and 3 bases at J, with 18 bases in the middle. This CDR3 reads CATMVGARVDTEAFF. The CDR3 DNA reads TGTGCCACCATGGTAGGCGCCAGGGTAGACACTGAAGCTTTCTTT.

This clone was recorded only once. The chain employs TRBV27 and TRBJ2-7; no clear D gene. Germline V CDR1 and CDR2: MNHEY, SMNVEV (reference sequence). V dropped 5 bases and J dropped 12 bases, with 26 bases sitting between them. CDR3 length equals 15 residues. The CDR3 here is CASSPRPGGPDVSYF. The CDR3, as DNA: TGTGCCAGCAGTCCCCGACCCGGCGGCCCCGACGTCTCGTACTTC.

J is TRBJ2-7 and V is TRBV7-9; TRBD1 matches at 9 bases. The junction had 1 base not matched to a gene; V was cut back by 5 bases and J by 5 bases. The CDR3 totals 12 residues. CDR1 SEHNR and CDR2 FQNEAQ come from the germline V gene (reference sequence). In nucleotides, the CDR3 is TGTGCCAGCAGCCGGACAGGGGACGAGCAGTACTTC. It is translated as CASSRTGDEQYF.

V usage is TRBV3-1 (or the pseudogene TRBV3-2) and J usage is TRBJ2-3; a weak D match, TRBD1 (6 bases). This CDR3 contains 12 residues. The germline V gene encodes CDR1 LGHDT and CDR2 YNNKEL (reference sequence). Trimming took 6 bases from V and 4 from J, leaving 8 bases between them. The CDR3 bases are TGTGCCAGCAGAAGGGGGTCAGATACGCAGTATTTT. The encoded protein is CASRRGSDTQYF.